The 27 T cell receptor beta chains reported below all come from one sample, sequenced in a study of human T cells and chemical hapten exposure listed by TCRdb under 2021. Total RNA was isolated from unfractionated whole blood collected in Tempus Blood RNA tubes. Library prep was done by 5' RACE. TCRdb shows the sequencer as Illumina MiSeq. TCRdb passed the public sequencing reads through fastp at Q25 and MiXCR, retaining productive beta sequences. When rows share a CDR3 protein, they turn into one entry using the most common DNA and genes. In this sample the table shows about 140,000 distinct CDR3 sequences, around 4.4% of which occur a single time. The ten largest clones capture about 1.3% of the sample. Receptors were obtained from a female donor in good health.

The table lists this clonotype with many counts. This sequence joins TRBV10-3 and TRBJ2-7; 7 bases map to TRBD1. This CDR3 is built from 13 residues. CDR1 is ENHRY and CDR2 is SYGVKD in the germline V gene. V dropped 10 bases and J dropped 5; count of bases not matched to a gene: 11. The CDR3 region is CATVVGQTNEQYF. CDR3 coding DNA: TGTGCCACCGTCGTGGGACAGACCAACGAGCAGTACTTC.

This clonotype was observed many times. The chain joins TRBV5-1 to TRBJ2-1, with 10 bases identical to TRBD1. J gave up 3 bases and V 1 base, and 10 bases lay outside the gene matches. CDR1 is SGHRS and CDR2 is YFSETQ in the germline V gene. The CDR3 contains 18 residues. CDR3: CASSLKGTGESIYNEQFF. For the CDR3, the DNA is TGCGCCAGCAGCTTGAAGGGGACAGGGGAGTCCATCTACAATGAGCAGTTCTTC.

V is TRBV20-1 and J is TRBJ2-7; tentative D call: TRBD2 (6 bases). Germline values: CDR1 DFQATT, CDR2 SNEGSKA (reference sequence). The CDR3 has 14 residues. With 6 bases removed from V and 2 bases from J, the gap between germline ends came to 17 bases. The CDR3 sequence is CSALQGGVPYEQYF. In nucleotides, the CDR3 is TGCAGTGCGCTTCAGGGCGGGGTGCCCTACGAGCAGTACTTC.

This clonotype came up many times. In DNA, the CDR3 is TGCGCCAGCAGCCAGGGACTATCAGATACGCAGTATTTT. Translated, it gives CASSQGLSDTQYF. The genes are TRBV5-1 and TRBJ2-3, with TRBD2 matching 7 bases. Germline-derived CDR1 and CDR2 are SGHRS and YFSETQ. CDR3 size: 13 residues. The V and J ends lost 4 bases and 4 bases, in that order; junction bases with no gene match: 3.

This clonotype was detected ten times or more. V is TRBV5-4 and J is TRBJ1-6; 7 positions match TRBD1. The germline CDR1 and CDR2 sequences are SGHNT and YYREEE (reference sequence). V gave up 2 bases and J gave up 9 bases; unmatched junction bases: 2. CDR3 size: 13 residues. The CDR3 DNA sequence: TGTGCCAGCAGCTTACAGGGGTTTTCACCCCTCCACTTT. It specifies CASSLQGFSPLHF.

At least ten counts were recorded for this clonotype. The chain links TRBV7-2 to TRBJ1-1, with D hard to call. From germline, CDR1 is SGHTA and CDR2 FQGNSA. The V end was cut by 1 base, the J end by 6 bases, with 12 bases between. CDR3 length equals 14 residues. The CDR3 sequence is CASSLERTLPEAFF. The CDR3 DNA is TGTGCCAGCAGCTTAGAACGAACCCTCCCTGAAGCTTTCTTT. Filled out from reference TRBV7-2 and TRBJ1-1, the complete variable domain reads GAGVSQSPSNKVTEKGKDVELRCDPISGHTALYWYRQSLGQGLEFLIYFQGNSAPDKSGLPSDRFSAERTGGSVSTLTIQRTQQEDSAVYLCASSLERTLPEAFFGQGTRLTVV.

At least ten counts were recorded for this clonotype. The rearrangement links TRBV28 to TRBJ2-6; D may match TRBD1 or TRBD2 (6 bases each). Germline lookup yields CDR1 MDHEN and CDR2 SYDVKM. Trimming pared 4 bases from V and 2 bases from J, leaving 9 bases between. The CDR3 is made up of 15 amino acids. The CDR3 DNA reads TGTGCCAGCAGTTGGAGGGGGGCTGGGGCCAACGTCCTGACTTTC. It codes for CASSWRGAGANVLTF. Using reference TRBV28 and TRBJ2-6 for the parts outside the CDR3, the full variable domain is DVKVTQSSRYLVKRTGEKVFLECVQDMDHENMFWYRQDPGLGLRLIYFSYDVKMKEKGDIPEGYSVSREKKERFSLILESASTNQTSMYLCASSWRGAGANVLTFGAGSRLTVL.

This clonotype was found many times. The chain employs TRBV12-3 or TRBV12-4 and TRBJ1-5, with D hard to call. CDR3 length equals 15 residues. Trimming cost V 6 bases and J 1 base, with 13 bases left between them. This chain's CDR3 is CASSLGVGSNQPQHF. Here the CDR3 DNA reads TGTGCCAGCAGCCTGGGTGTTGGGAGCAATCAGCCCCAGCATTTT.

This clonotype was detected ten times or more. The rearrangement uses TRBV14 and TRBJ2-1, with D uncertain. The germline CDR1 and CDR2 sequences are SGHDN and FVKESK. Deletions cut 4 bases from V and 5 bases from J, with 9 bases between. The CDR3 sequence is 13 residues long. CDR3 loop: CASSLYQDNEQFF. CDR3 sequence (DNA): TGTGCCAGCAGCCTCTACCAGGACAATGAGCAGTTCTTC.

This clonotype was seen many times. The rearrangement joins TRBV5-4 to TRBJ2-3; D may be TRBD1 or TRBD2 (6 bases each). V was pared by 2 bases and J by 0 bases, with 13 bases between. Germline V gene data show CDR1 as SGHNT and CDR2 as YYREEE (reference sequence). The CDR3 is made up of 16 amino acids. CDR3 region: CASSFTRGPSTDTQYF. As DNA, the CDR3 is TGTGCCAGCAGCTTCACACGGGGGCCCAGCACAGATACGCAGTATTTT.

This clonotype was counted many times. The J gene is TRBJ1-5, the V gene TRBV6-1; no firm D call. Germline CDR1 MNHNS, CDR2 SASEGT. This CDR3 spans 14 amino acids. V lost 7 bases and J lost 2, with 12 bases in between. The CDR3 region has the DNA TGTGCCAGCACGGGCAGGTCTCGCAATCAGCCCCAGCATTTT. This sequence encodes CASTGRSRNQPQHF.

Turning to this clonotype: At one of its ends the junction is not consistent with the germline gene, which may arise from a read error. The chain is built from TRBV3-1 and TRBJ2-5, with a tentative D call TRBD2 (6 bases). Germline CDR1 LGHDT, CDR2 YNNKEL (reference sequence). This CDR3 spans 11 amino acids. CDR3 DNA: TGTGCCAGCAGCCAGGGACTGGGCCGGCACTTC. Protein: CASSQGLGRHF.

The sample holds many counts of this clonotype. A much larger clone is a single base away; this may be a read error. V gene TRBV2 combines with J gene TRBJ1-6; the match to TRBD1 covers 8 bases. There are 16 residues in the CDR3. Trimming removed 6 bases from V and 11 bases from J; junction bases left unmatched: 15. CDR1 and CDR2 (germline): SNHLY, FYNNEI. The CDR3 DNA sequence: TGTGCCAGCAGCGGACAGGGCCTAAGTGGGAATGCACCCCTCCACTTT. Translating gives CASSGQGLSGNAPLHF.

The gene calls are TRBV19 and TRBJ2-2; D is possibly TRBD1 (5 bases). The CDR3 runs 15 residues. Germline V gene sequence: CDR1 LNHDA, CDR2 SQIVND (reference sequence). The ends were cut back, 3 bases at V and 3 bases at J, with 11 bases in the middle. The CDR3 DNA reads TGTGCCAGTAGTATCCGGCAGGGCTACACCGGGGAGCTGTTTTTT. As protein: CASSIRQGYTGELFF.

This clonotype was observed many times. The gene calls are TRBV7-9 and TRBJ1-1; unclear D gene. CDR3 length: 15 amino acids. CDR1 is SEHNR and CDR2 is FQNEAQ in the germline V gene (reference sequence). V was trimmed by 5 bases and J by 2 bases, leaving 15 bases between them. The CDR3 is CASSDMGRSNTEAFF. The CDR3 coding sequence is TGTGCCAGCAGCGACATGGGCAGGTCAAACACTGAAGCTTTCTTT.

This clonotype appeared many times. CDR3 region: CASSFTRDTQYF. In DNA, the CDR3 is TGTGCCAGCAGTTTTACCAGGGATACGCAGTATTTT. The V gene is TRBV2, the J gene TRBJ2-3; D remains ambiguous. The germline V gene encodes CDR1 SNHLY and CDR2 FYNNEI. The CDR3 runs 12 residues. V was trimmed by 5 bases and J by 6 bases, leaving 9 bases between them.

This clonotype was recorded many times. The V and J genes are TRBV12-3 or TRBV12-4 and TRBJ2-4; tentative D call: TRBD2 (7 bases). The CDR3 totals 14 residues. V lost 3 bases and J 9 bases, leaving 15 bases between the germline ends. In DNA form, the CDR3 reads TGTGCCAGCAGTTTGGGGGGGCGCATGGGCATTCAGTACTTC. Translating gives CASSLGGRMGIQYF.

The chain uses TRBV11-2 and TRBJ2-3, with TRBD2 matching 13 bases. V dropped 6 bases and J dropped 1; count of bases not matched to a gene: 1. CDR3 length: 15 amino acids. Per the germline V gene, CDR1 is SGHAT and CDR2 is FQNNGV. The CDR3 region is CASRGLAGRTDTQYF. The CDR3 region has the DNA TGTGCCAGCAGGGGACTAGCGGGACGCACAGATACGCAGTATTTT.

In this sample, this clonotype turned up many times. The J gene is TRBJ2-5, the V gene TRBV5-1; D remains ambiguous. CDR1 is SGHRS and CDR2 is YFSETQ in the germline V gene. This CDR3 is 13 amino acids long. Trimming left V 4 bases short and J 2 bases short, with 9 bases between. The CDR3 DNA sequence: TGCGCCAGCAGCCGGTCGTATCAAGAGACCCAGTACTTC. It yields the protein CASSRSYQETQYF.

There are many counts of this clonotype. At one end the junction does not follow the germline gene, possibly because of a read error. The chain joins TRBV14 to TRBJ2-3; a weak D match, TRBD1 (6 bases). Germline V CDR1 and CDR2: SGHDN, FVKESK. The CDR3 has 16 amino acids. The CDR3 spells CASSPWAGRGTDTQYF. CDR3 nucleotides: TGTGCCAGCAGCCCTTGGGCGGGCAGGGGCACGGATACGCAGTATTTT.

In its sample, this clonotype was seen many times. The chain couples TRBV28 to TRBJ2-5; the D gene is possibly TRBD2 (7 bases). CDR1 is MDHEN and CDR2 is SYDVKM in the germline V gene. V dropped 11 bases and J dropped 1 base, with 14 bases sitting between them. The CDR3 totals 13 residues. The CDR3 nucleotides read TGTGCCTCTCTAGCGGACAGCCAAGAGACCCAGTACTTC. Translation: CASLADSQETQYF.

This clonotype was counted between two and nine times. The CDR3 coding sequence is TGCGCCAGCAGCCTAATGACAGGGGAGGAAATCTATGGCTACACCTTC. It encodes CASSLMTGEEIYGYTF. This chain links TRBV5-1 with TRBJ1-2, with 8 bases identical to TRBD1. V lost 4 bases to trimming and J lost 4 bases; unmatched junction nucleotides: 12. CDR1 is SGHRS and CDR2 is YFSETQ in the germline V gene. CDR3 length: 16 amino acids.

This clonotype was picked up a small number of times. V is TRBV7-7 and J is TRBJ2-3, with 7 bases identical to TRBD2. After removal of 5 bases from V and 1 base from J, the junction contained 6 bases not matched to a gene. CDR1 SSHAT and CDR2 FNYEAQ come from the germline V gene (reference sequence). The CDR3 covers 15 residues. The CDR3 loop reads CASSLLAERTDTQYF. In DNA, the CDR3 is TGTGCCAGCAGCCTCCTAGCGGAGCGCACAGATACGCAGTATTTT.

This chain uses TRBV7-2 with TRBJ1-1; D remains unclear. The V gene's germline CDR1 is SGHTA and CDR2 FQGNSA. Deletions cut 0 bases from V and 7 bases from J, with 9 bases between. The CDR3 contains 13 residues. CDR3: CASSLARVSEAFF. CDR3 sequence (DNA): TGTGCCAGCAGCTTAGCGCGTGTCAGTGAAGCTTTCTTT. The whole variable domain, filled in from reference TRBV7-2 and TRBJ1-1, reads GAGVSQSPSNKVTEKGKDVELRCDPISGHTALYWYRQSLGQGLEFLIYFQGNSAPDKSGLPSDRFSAERTGGSVSTLTIQRTQQEDSAVYLCASSLARVSEAFFGQGTRLTVV.

This clonotype occurred many times. The chain links TRBV19 to TRBJ2-4, with D tentatively TRBD2 (5 bases). The CDR3 runs 17 residues. The ends were cut back, 8 bases at V and 0 bases at J, with 20 bases in the middle. Germline CDR1 is LNHDA and CDR2 is SQIVND (reference sequence). Written as DNA, the CDR3 is TGTGCCAGTGAGGGCAAGGGCAGCAAGGTAGCCAAAAACATTCAGTACTTC. Its translation is CASEGKGSKVAKNIQYF.

This clonotype showed up many times. The chain has TRBV6-4 and TRBJ2-3, with TRBD2 identical over 7 bases. V lost 4 bases to trimming and J lost 6 bases; unmatched junction nucleotides: 13. Germline assignment: CDR1 MRHNA and CDR2 SNTAGT. The CDR3 totals 16 residues. The CDR3 region is CASSASGAPLGDTQYF. The CDR3 DNA reads TGTGCCAGCAGTGCCAGCGGGGCTCCCTTGGGCGATACGCAGTATTTT.

This clonotype was observed a handful of times. This sequence joins TRBV29-1 and TRBJ2-3; either TRBD1 or TRBD2 may supply D (6 bases each). Germline V lookup: CDR1 SQVTM, CDR2 ANQGSEA. V was cut by 4 bases and J by 1 base, with 9 bases left in between. The CDR3 is made up of 13 amino acids. The CDR3 DNA sequence: TGCAGCGTTGCAGGGGAGGGCACAGATACGCAGTATTTT. Protein: CSVAGEGTDTQYF.